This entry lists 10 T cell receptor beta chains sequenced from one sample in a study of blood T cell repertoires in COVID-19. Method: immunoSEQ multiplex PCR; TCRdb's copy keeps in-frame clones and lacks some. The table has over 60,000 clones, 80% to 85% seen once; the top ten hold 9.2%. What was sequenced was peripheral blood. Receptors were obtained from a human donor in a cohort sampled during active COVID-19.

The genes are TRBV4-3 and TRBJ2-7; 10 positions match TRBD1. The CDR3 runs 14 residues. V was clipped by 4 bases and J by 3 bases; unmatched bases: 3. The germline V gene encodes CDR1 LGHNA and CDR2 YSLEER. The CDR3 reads CASSPGTGVYEQYF. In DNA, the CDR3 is TGCGCCAGCAGCCCAGGGACAGGGGTCTACGAGCAGTACTTC.

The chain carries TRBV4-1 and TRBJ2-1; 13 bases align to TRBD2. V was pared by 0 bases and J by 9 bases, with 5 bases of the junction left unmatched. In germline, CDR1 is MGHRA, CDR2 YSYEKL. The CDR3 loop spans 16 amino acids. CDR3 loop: CASSQETSGRLVEQFF. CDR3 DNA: TGCGCCAGCAGCCAAGAGACTAGCGGGAGGCTCGTTGAGCAGTTCTTC.

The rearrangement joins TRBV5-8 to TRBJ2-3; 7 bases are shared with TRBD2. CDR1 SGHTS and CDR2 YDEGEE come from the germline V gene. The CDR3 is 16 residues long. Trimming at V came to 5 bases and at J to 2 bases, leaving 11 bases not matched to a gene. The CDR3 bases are TGTGCCAGCAGATTCGACGGGGGGTTCCTCACAGATACGCAGTATTTT. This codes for CASRFDGGFLTDTQYF.

The CDR3 sequence is CASAGAARETQYF. Written as DNA, the CDR3 is TGTGCCAGCGCTGGGGCAGCACGGGAGACCCAGTACTTC. The chain has TRBV7-9 and TRBJ2-5, with D possibly matching TRBD1 (5 bases). The CDR3 totals 13 residues. Per germline, CDR1 SEHNR and CDR2 FQNEAQ (reference sequence). V was cut by 8 bases and J by 5 bases, with 15 bases left in between. Using reference TRBV7-9 and TRBJ2-5 for the parts outside the CDR3, the full variable domain is DTGVSQNPRHKITKRGQNVTFRCDPISEHNRLYWYRQTLGQGPEFLTYFQNEAQLEKSRLLSDRFSAERPKGSFSTLEIQRTEQGDSAMYLCASAGAARETQYFGPGTRLLVL.

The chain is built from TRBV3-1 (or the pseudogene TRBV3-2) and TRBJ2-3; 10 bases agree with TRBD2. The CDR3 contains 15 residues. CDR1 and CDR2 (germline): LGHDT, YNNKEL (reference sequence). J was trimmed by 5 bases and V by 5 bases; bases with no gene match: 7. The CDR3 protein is CASSLGLAVQDTQYF. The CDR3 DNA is TGTGCCAGCAGCTTAGGACTAGCGGTGCAAGATACGCAGTATTTT.

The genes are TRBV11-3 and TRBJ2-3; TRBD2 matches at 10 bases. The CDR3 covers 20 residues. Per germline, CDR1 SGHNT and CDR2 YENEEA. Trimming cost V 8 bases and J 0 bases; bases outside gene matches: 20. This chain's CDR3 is CASWGRREREGPRSTDTQYF. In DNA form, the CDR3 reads TGTGCCAGCTGGGGTAGGCGGGAGCGGGAGGGCCCCCGAAGCACAGATACGCAGTATTTT.

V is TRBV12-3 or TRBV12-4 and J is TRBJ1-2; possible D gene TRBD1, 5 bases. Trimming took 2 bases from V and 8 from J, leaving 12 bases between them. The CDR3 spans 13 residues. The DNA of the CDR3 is TGTGCCAGCAGTTTAAACCAGGGCCGGGGCTACACCTTC. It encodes CASSLNQGRGYTF.

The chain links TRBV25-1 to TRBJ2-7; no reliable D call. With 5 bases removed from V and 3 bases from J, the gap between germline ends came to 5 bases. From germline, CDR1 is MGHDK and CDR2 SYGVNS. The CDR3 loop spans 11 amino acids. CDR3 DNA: TGTGCCAGCAGTCCCTTCTACGAGCAGTACTTC. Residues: CASSPFYEQYF.

The CDR3 coding sequence is TGCGCCAGCAGCCAAGATAAAAATCGCCGGGGGGTCTACGAGCAGTACTTC. Amino acid sequence: CASSQDKNRRGVYEQYF. The rearrangement joins TRBV4-1 to TRBJ2-7, with 7 bases aligning to TRBD2. The V segment lost 0 bases and the J segment 3 bases; nucleotides outside the gene matches: 11. Germline V CDR1 and CDR2: MGHRA, YSYEKL. The CDR3 has 17 amino acids.

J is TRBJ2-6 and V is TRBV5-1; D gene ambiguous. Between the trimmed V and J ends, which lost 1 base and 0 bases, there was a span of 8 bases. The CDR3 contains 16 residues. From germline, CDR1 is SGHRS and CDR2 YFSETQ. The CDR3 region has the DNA TGCGCCAGCAGCTTGACCCACAGCTCTGGGGCCAACGTCCTGACTTTC. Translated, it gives CASSLTHSSGANVLTF.